The 5 T cell receptor beta chains given below trace back to one sample, sequenced in a study of blood T cell repertoires in COVID-19. The method was immunoSEQ multiplex PCR; TCRdb's version includes in-frame clones alone and lacks a portion of them. The table lists a few hundred thousand clones, 80% to 90% of them singletons. The material sequenced was peripheral blood. The receptors were gathered from a man aged 35 to 55 who had recovered from COVID-19.

The chain recombines TRBV29-1 with TRBJ2-1, with 9 bases aligning to TRBD2. The germline gives CDR1 SQVTM, CDR2 ANQGSEA. The CDR3 has 16 residues. J gave up 3 bases and V 0 bases, and 6 bases lay outside the gene matches. The CDR3 spells CSVEDGRGGNYNEQFF. For the CDR3, the DNA is TGCAGCGTTGAAGACGGGCGGGGGGGGAACTACAATGAGCAGTTCTTC.

This clone was recorded only once. V gene TRBV5-1 combines with J gene TRBJ2-3; 10 bases agree with TRBD1. In germline, CDR1 is SGHRS, CDR2 YFSETQ. The CDR3 runs 16 residues. Unmatched junction bases numbered 6, after V lost 5 bases and J lost 0 bases. The CDR3 is CASRKGQGVSTDTQYF. Written as DNA, the CDR3 is TGCGCCAGCAGAAAAGGACAGGGGGTGAGCACAGATACGCAGTATTTT.

The gene calls are TRBV6-5 and TRBJ1-1; D not certain. Trimming left V 8 bases short and J 0 bases short, with 10 bases between. The CDR3 has 13 amino acids. CDR1 is MNHEY, CDR2 SVGAGI, per germline. The CDR3 spells CASLTAMNTEAFF. The CDR3 region has the DNA TGTGCCAGCCTAACAGCCATGAACACTGAAGCTTTCTTT.

This clone was detected only a few times. V is TRBV5-1 and J is TRBJ2-1, with D possibly being TRBD1 (7 bases). This CDR3 is 13 amino acids long. Trimming took off 1 base at V and 7 bases at J, with 9 bases between the two ends. CDR1 is SGHRS, CDR2 YFSETQ, per germline. Here the CDR3 reads CASSLPGGNEQFF. In DNA form, the CDR3 reads TGCGCCAGCAGCTTGCCAGGGGGGAATGAGCAGTTCTTC.

This chain connects TRBV5-5 to TRBJ1-2; unclear D gene. The ends were cut back, 4 bases at V and 8 bases at J, with 15 bases in the middle. Germline V gives CDR1 SGHKS, CDR2 YYEKEE (reference sequence). This CDR3 is 13 amino acids long. This CDR3 is CASSPSGSGGYTF. The CDR3 DNA is TGTGCCAGCAGCCCCTCGGGCAGCGGCGGCTACACCTTC.